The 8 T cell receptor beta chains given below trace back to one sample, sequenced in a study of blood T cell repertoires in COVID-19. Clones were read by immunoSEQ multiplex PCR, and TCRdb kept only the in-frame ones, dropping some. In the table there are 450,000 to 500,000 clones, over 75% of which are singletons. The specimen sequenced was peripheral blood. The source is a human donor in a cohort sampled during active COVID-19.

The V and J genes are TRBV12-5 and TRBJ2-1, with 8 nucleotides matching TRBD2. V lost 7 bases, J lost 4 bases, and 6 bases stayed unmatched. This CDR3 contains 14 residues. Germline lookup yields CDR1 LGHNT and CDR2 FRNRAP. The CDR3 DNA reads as TGTGCTAGTGCCGACGGGAGGGTTTACAATGAGCAGTTCTTC. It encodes CASADGRVYNEQFF.

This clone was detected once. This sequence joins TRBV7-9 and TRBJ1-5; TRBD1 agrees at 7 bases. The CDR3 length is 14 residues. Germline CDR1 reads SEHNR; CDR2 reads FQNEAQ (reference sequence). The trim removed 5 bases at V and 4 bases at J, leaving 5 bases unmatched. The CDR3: CASSLTGTNQPQHF. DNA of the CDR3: TGTGCCAGCAGCCTGACAGGGACGAATCAGCCCCAGCATTTT. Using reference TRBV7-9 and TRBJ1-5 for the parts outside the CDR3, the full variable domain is DTGVSQNPRHKITKRGQNVTFRCDPISEHNRLYWYRQTLGQGPEFLTYFQNEAQLEKSRLLSDRFSAERPKGSFSTLEIQRTEQGDSAMYLCASSLTGTNQPQHFGDGTRLSIL.

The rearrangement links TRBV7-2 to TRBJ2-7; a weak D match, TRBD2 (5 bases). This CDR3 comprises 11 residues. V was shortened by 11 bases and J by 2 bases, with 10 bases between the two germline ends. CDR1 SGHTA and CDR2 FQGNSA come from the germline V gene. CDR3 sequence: CASGNPYEQYF. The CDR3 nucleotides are TGTGCCTCCGGGAATCCCTACGAGCAGTACTTC. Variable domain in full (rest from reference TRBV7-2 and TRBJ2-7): GAGVSQSPSNKVTEKGKDVELRCDPISGHTALYWYRQSLGQGLEFLIYFQGNSAPDKSGLPSDRFSAERTGGSVSTLTIQRTQQEDSAVYLCASGNPYEQYFGPGTRLTVT.

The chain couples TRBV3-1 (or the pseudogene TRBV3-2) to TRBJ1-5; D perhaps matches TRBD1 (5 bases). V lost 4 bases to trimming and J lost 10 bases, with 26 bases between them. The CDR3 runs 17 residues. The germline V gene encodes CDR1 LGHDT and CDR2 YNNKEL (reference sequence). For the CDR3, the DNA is TGTGCCAGCAGCCCAGCATTTCGTAGGCAGGGTCCCGCTCCCCAGCATTTT. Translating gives CASSPAFRRQGPAPQHF.

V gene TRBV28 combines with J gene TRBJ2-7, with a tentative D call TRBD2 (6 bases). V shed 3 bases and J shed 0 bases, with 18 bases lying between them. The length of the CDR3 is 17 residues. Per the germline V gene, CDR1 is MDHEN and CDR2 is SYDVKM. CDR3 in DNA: TGTGCCAGCAGTTTCCCCCGGGCGGGGACGAGCTCCTACGAGCAGTACTTC. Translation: CASSFPRAGTSSYEQYF.

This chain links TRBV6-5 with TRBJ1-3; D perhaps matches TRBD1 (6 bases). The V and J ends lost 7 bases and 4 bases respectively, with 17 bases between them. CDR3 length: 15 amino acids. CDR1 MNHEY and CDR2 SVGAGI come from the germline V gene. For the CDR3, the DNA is TGTGCCAGCAACGGCGGGGGGGCGCTAGGAAACACCATATATTTT. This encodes CASNGGGALGNTIYF.

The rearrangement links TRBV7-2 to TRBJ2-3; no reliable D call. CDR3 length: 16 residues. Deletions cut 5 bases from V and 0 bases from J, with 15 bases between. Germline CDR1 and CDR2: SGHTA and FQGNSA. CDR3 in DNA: TGTGCCAGCAGCCCCCACCGGGTCGCTAGCACAGATACGCAGTATTTT. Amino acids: CASSPHRVASTDTQYF.

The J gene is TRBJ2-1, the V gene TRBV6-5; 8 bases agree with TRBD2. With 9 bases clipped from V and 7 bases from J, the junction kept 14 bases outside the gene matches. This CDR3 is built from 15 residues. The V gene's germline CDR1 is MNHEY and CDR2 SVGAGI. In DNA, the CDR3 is TGTGCCAGTTGCCCGGGACTAGGTCATATAAATGAGCAGTTCTTC. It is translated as CASCPGLGHINEQFF.